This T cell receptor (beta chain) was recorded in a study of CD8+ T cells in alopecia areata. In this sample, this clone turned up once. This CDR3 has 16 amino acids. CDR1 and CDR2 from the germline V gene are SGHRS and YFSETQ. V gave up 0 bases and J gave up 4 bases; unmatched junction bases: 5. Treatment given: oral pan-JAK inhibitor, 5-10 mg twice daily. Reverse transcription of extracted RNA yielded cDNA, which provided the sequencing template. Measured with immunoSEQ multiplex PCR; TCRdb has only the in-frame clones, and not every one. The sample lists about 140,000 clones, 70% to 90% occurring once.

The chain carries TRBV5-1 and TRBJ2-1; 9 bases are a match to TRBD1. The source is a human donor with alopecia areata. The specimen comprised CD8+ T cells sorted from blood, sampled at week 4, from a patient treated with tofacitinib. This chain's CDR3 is CASSLDGTGSYNEQFF. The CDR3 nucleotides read TGCGCCAGCAGCTTGGATGGGACAGGGTCATACAATGAGCAGTTCTTC.